This T cell receptor beta chain was recovered during a study of cytomegalovirus exposure and HLA in healthy donors. It was with 60 Vbeta and 13 Jbeta primers that the PCR ran. Sequencing used immunoSEQ multiplex PCR; TCRdb keeps in-frame clones, though not all of them. The sample has roughly 240,000 clones; roughly 85% are singletons. Comments on this clone: As yet, its antigen is unknown.

Study results and limitations: In a later analysis, compared with equally common non-associated chains, HLA-associated beta chains were more expanded. Productive rates of about 87% or about 30% were seen for most TCR beta V segments in an earlier analysis.

Sample: PBMCs. The sequence was collected from a girl aged 2-15 years in good health and CMV-seronegative.

The CDR3, as DNA: TGTGCCTGGAGTAGGGGGCAGGGAGATCAGCCCCAGCATTTT. It specifies CAWSRGQGDQPQHF. The chain employs TRBV30 and TRBJ1-5; the match to TRBD1 covers 7 bases. The V gene end was trimmed by 2 bases and the J gene end by 5 bases; junction bases not matched to a gene: 6. This CDR3 comprises 14 residues. Germline CDR1 reads GTSNPN; CDR2 reads SVGIG (reference sequence).